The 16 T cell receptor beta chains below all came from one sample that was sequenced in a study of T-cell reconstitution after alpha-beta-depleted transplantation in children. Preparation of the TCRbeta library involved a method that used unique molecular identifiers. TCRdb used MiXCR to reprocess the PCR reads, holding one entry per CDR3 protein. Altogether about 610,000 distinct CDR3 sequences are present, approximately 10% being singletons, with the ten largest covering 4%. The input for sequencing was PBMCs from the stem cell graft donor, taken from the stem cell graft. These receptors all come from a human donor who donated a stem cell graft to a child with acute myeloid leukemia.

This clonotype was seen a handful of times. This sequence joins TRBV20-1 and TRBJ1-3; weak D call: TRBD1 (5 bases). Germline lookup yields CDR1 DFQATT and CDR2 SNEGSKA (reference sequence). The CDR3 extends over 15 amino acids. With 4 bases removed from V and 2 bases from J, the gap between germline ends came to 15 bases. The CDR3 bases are TGCAGTGCTATCTTAGGGGATTTGGCTGGAAACACCATATATTTT. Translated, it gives CSAILGDLAGNTIYF.

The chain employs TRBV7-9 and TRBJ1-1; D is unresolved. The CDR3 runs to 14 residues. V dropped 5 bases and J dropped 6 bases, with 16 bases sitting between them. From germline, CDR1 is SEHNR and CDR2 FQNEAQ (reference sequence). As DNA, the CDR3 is TGTGCCAGCAGCCCCGGGTCGCAGTACGCTGAAGCTTTCTTT. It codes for CASSPGSQYAEAFF. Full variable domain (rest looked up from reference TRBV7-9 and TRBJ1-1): DTGVSQNPRHKITKRGQNVTFRCDPISEHNRLYWYRQTLGQGPEFLTYFQNEAQLEKSRLLSDRFSAERPKGSFSTLEIQRTEQGDSAMYLCASSPGSQYAEAFFGQGTRLTVV.

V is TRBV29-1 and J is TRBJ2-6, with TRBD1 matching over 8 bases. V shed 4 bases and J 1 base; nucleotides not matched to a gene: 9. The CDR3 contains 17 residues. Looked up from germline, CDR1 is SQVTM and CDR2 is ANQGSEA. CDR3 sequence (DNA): TGCAGCGTTGGGAGACAGGGGTGGAATTCTGGGGCCAACGTCCTGACTTTC. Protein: CSVGRQGWNSGANVLTF. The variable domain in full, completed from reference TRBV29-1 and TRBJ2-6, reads SAVISQKPSRDICQRGTSLTIQCQVDSQVTMMFWYRQQPGQSLTLIATANQGSEATYESGFVIDKFPISRPNLTFSTLTVSNMSPEDSSIYLCSVGRQGWNSGANVLTFGAGSRLTVL.

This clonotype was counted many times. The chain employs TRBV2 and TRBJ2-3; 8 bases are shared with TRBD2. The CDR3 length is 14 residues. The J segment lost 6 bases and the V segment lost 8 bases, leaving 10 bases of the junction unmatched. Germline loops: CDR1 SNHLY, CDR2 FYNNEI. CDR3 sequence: CASSRAGGEDTQYF. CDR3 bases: TGTGCCAGCTCTAGGGCGGGGGGTGAGGATACGCAGTATTTT.

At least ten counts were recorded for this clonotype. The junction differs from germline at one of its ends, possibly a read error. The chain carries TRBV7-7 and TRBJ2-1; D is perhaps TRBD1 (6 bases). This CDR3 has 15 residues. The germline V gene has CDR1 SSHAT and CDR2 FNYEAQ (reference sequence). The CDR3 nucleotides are TGTGCTAGCAGCTTAGTAAAGGGCCAGGGGAATGAGCAGTTCTTC. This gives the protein CASSLVKGQGNEQFF.

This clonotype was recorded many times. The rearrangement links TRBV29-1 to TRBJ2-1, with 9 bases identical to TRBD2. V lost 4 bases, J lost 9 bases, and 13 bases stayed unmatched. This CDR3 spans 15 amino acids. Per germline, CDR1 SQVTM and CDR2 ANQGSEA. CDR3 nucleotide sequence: TGCAGCGTTGGTAGGTCGGTTAGCGGGAGTTCTGAGCAGTTCTTC. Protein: CSVGRSVSGSSEQFF.

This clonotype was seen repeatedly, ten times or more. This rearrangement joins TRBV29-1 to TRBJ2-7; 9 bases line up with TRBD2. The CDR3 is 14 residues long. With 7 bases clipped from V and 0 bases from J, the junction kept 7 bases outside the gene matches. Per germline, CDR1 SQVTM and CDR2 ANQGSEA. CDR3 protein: CSAAGSGSSYEQYF. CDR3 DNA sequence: TGCAGCGCCGCGGGTAGCGGGAGCTCCTACGAGCAGTACTTC.

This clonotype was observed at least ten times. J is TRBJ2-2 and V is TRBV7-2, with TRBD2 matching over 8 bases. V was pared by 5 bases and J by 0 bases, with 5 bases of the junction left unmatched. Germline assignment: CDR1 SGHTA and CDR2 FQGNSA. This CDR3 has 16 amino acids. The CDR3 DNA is TGTGCCAGCAGCCTCCAGGGACTAGCGAACACCGGGGAGCTGTTTTTT. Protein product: CASSLQGLANTGELFF.

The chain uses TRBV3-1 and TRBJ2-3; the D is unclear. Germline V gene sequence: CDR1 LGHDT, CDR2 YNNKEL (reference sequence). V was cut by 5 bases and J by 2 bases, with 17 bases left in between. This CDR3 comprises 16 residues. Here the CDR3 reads CASSTWGGSSTDTQYF. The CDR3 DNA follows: TGTGCCAGCAGCACCTGGGGTGGCAGTTCCACAGATACGCAGTATTTT.

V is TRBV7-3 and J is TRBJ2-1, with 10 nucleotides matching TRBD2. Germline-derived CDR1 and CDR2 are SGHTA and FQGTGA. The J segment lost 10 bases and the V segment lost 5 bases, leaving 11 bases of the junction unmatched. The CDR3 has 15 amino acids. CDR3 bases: TGTGCCAGCAGCCCTTCAGCGGGAGGGCAGCGCGAGCAGTTCTTC. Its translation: CASSPSAGGQREQFF.

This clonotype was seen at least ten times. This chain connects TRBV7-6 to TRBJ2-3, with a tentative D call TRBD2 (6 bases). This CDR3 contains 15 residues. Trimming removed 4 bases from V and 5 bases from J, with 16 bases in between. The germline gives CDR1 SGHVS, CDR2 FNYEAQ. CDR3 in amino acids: CASSSPEGLGDTQYF. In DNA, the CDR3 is TGTGCCAGCAGCTCCCCGGAGGGGTTGGGAGATACGCAGTATTTT.

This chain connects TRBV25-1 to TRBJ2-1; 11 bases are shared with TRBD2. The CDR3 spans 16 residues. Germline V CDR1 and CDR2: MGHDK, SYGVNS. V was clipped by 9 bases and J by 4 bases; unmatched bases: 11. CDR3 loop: CARGSGTSGSYNEQFF. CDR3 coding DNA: TGTGCCAGGGGCTCCGGGACTAGCGGTTCTTACAATGAGCAGTTCTTC. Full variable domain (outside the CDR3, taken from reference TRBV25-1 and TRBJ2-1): EADIYQTPRYLVIGTGKKITLECSQTMGHDKMYWYQQDPGMELHLIHYSYGVNSTEKGDLSSESTVSRIRTEHFPLTLESARPSHTSQYLCARGSGTSGSYNEQFFGPGTRLTVL.

This chain's CDR3 is CASSYRQGFNGELFF. CDR3 coding DNA: TGTGCCAGCAGTTACAGACAGGGGTTCAACGGGGAGCTGTTTTTT. The rearrangement links TRBV12-3 or TRBV12-4 to TRBJ2-2; 8 nucleotides align to TRBD1. The CDR3 consists of 15 residues. The V segment lost 4 bases and the J segment 7 bases; nucleotides outside the gene matches: 8.

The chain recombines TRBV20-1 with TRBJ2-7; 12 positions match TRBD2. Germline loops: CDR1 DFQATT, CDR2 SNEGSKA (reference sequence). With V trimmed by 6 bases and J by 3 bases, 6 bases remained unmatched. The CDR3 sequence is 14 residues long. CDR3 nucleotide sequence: TGCAGTGCCTTATGGACTAGCGGGAACTACGAGCAGTACTTC. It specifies CSALWTSGNYEQYF.

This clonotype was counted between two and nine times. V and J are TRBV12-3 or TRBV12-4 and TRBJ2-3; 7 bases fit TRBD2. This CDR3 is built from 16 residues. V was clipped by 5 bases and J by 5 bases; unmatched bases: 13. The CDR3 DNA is TGTGCCAGCAGTCTCCCCGTAGCGGGTGGACAAGATACGCAGTATTTT. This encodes CASSLPVAGGQDTQYF.

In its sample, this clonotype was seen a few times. CDR3 sequence (DNA): TGTGCCAGCAGCTGGACTAGCCCCTACAATGAGCAGTTCTTC. The encoded protein is CASSWTSPYNEQFF. The chain has TRBV7-9 and TRBJ2-1; 8 bases map to TRBD2. The CDR3 runs to 14 residues. The ends lost 4 bases at V and 2 bases at J; junction bases unmatched: 1. Germline CDR1 and CDR2: SEHNR and FQNEAQ (reference sequence).